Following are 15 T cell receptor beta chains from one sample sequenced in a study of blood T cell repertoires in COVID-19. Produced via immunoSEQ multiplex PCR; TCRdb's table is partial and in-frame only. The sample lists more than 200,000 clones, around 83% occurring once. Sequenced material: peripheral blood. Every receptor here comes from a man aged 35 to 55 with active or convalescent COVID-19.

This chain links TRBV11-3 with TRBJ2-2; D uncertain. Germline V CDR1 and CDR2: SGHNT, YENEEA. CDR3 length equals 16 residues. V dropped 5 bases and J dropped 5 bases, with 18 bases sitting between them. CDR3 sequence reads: CASSPTVPMDTGELFF. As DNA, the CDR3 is TGTGCCAGCAGCCCTACAGTCCCTATGGATACCGGGGAGCTGTTTTTT.

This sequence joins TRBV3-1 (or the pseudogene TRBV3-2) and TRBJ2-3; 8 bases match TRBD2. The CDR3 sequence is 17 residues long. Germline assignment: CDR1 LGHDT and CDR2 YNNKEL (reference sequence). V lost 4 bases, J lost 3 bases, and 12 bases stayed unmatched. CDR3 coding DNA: TGTGCCAGCAGCCGACCGGCGGGGGGATTTAATACAGATACGCAGTATTTT. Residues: CASSRPAGGFNTDTQYF.

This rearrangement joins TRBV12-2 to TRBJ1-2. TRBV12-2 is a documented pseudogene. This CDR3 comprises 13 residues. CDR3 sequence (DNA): TGTGCAAGTCGCTTGTCCGTTCCGTTCGGCTACACCTTC. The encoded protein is CASRLSVPFGYTF.

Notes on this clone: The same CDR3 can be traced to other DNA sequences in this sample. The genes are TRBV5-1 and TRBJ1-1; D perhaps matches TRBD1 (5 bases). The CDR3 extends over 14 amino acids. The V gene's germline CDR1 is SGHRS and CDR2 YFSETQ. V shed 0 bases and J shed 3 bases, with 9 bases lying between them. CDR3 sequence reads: CASSLAGGYTEAFF. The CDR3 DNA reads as TGCGCCAGCAGCTTGGCGGGGGGTTACACTGAAGCTTTCTTT.

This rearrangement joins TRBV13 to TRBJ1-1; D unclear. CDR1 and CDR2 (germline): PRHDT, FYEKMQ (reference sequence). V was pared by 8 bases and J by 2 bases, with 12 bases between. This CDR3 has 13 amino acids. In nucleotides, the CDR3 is TGTGCCAGCCTTGCCCCGGGAAACACTGAAGCTTTCTTT. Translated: CASLAPGNTEAFF.

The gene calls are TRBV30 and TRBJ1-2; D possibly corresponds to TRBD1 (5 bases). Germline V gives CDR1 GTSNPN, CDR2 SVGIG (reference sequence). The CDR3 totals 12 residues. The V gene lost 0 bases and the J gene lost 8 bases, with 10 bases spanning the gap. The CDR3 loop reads CAWSVAGRGYTF. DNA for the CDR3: TGTGCCTGGAGTGTTGCAGGGAGGGGCTACACCTTC.

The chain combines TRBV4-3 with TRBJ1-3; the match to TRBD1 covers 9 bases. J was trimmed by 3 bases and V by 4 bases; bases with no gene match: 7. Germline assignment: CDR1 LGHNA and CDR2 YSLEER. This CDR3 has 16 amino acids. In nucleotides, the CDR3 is TGCGCCAGCAGCCTCCTACAGGGGGCTGGTGGAAACACCATATATTTT. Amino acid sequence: CASSLLQGAGGNTIYF.

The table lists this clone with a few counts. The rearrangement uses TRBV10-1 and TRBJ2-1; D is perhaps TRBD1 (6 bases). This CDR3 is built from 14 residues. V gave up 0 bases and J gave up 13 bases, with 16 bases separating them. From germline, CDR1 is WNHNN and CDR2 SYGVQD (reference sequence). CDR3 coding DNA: TGCGCCAGCAGTGAGTCGGACAGACTAATGATTCAGTTCTTC. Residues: CASSESDRLMIQFF.

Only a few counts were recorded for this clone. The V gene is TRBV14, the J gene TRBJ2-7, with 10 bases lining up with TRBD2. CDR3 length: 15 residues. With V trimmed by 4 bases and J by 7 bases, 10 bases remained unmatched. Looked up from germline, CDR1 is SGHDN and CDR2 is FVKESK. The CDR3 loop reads CASSRGLAVLLEQYF. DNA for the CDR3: TGTGCCAGCAGCCGTGGACTAGCGGTCCTCTTAGAGCAGTACTTC.

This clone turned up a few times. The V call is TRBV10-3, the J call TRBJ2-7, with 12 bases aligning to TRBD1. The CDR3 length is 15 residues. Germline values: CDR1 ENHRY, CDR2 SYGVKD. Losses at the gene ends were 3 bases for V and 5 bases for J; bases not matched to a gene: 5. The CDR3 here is CAISDPGQGADEQYF. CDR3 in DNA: TGTGCCATCAGTGACCCGGGACAGGGGGCCGACGAGCAGTACTTC.

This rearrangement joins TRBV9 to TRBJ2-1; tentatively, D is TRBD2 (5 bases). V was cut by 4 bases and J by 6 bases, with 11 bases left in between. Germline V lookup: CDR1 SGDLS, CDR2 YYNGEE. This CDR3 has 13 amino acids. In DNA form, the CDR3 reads TGTGCCAGCAGCCTCCTAGCTAGCAATGAGCAGTTCTTC. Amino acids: CASSLLASNEQFF.

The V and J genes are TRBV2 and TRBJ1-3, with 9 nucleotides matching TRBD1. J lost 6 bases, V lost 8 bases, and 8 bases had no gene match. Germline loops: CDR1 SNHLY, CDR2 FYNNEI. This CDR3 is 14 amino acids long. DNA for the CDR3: TGTGCCAGCCAAACAGGGGGCGGCGAAAACACCATATATTTT. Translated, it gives CASQTGGGENTIYF.

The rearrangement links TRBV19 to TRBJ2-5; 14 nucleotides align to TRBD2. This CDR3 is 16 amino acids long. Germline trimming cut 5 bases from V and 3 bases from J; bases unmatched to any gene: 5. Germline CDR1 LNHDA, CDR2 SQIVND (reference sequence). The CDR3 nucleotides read TGTGCCAGTAGTGTCTGGGGACTAGCGGGGGAAGAGACCCAGTACTTC. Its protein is CASSVWGLAGEETQYF.

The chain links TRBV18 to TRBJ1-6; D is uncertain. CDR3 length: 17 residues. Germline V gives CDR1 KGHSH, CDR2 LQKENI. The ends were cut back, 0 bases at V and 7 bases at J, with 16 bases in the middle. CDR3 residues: CASSPPNGQPVNSPLHF. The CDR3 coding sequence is TGTGCCAGCTCACCACCCAATGGGCAGCCTGTAAATTCACCCCTCCACTTT.

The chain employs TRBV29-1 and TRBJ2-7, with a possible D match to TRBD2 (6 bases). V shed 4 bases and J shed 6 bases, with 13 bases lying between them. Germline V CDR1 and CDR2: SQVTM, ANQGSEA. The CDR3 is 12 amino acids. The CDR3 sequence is CSVATGAGEQYF. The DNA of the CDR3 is TGCAGCGTTGCTACGGGAGCGGGCGAGCAGTACTTC.